These 28 T cell receptor beta chains came from one sample sequenced in a study of T cells in narcolepsy. Clones were sequenced by immunoSEQ multiplex PCR, and TCRdb holds only the in-frame ones, with some missing. The sample carries about 32,000 clones, roughly 87% recorded once. Sequencing used CD45RA- memory CD4+ T cells from PBMCs. The receptors originated from a human donor with narcolepsy.

This clone has only a few counts. V and J are TRBV4-2 and TRBJ1-1, with TRBD1 as a possible D gene (5 bases). This CDR3 region has 15 residues. The V and J ends lost 0 bases and 6 bases respectively, with 14 bases between them. Germline lookup yields CDR1 LGHNA and CDR2 YNFKEQ. This chain's CDR3 is CASSQDPGRGAEAFF. For the CDR3, the DNA is TGTGCCAGCAGCCAAGATCCTGGACGGGGGGCTGAAGCTTTCTTT.

The chain recombines TRBV20-1 with TRBJ2-1; the D is unclear. The CDR3 runs to 10 residues. Germline V CDR1 and CDR2: DFQATT, SNEGSKA (reference sequence). The V and J ends lost 5 bases and 3 bases respectively, with 2 bases between them. The CDR3 region has the DNA TGCAGTGCTGGCTACAATGAGCAGTTCTTC. It translates to CSAGYNEQFF.

This clone was picked up one time. Here the CDR3 reads CATILRGAGDTQYF. CDR3 coding DNA: TGTGCCACCATACTCCGTGGGGCCGGGGATACGCAGTATTTT. The V call is TRBV28, the J call TRBJ2-3; D is perhaps TRBD1 (5 bases). V was shortened by 10 bases and J by 6 bases, with 20 bases between the two germline ends. Germline assignment: CDR1 MDHEN and CDR2 SYDVKM. The CDR3 sequence is 14 residues long.

Only one count was recorded for this clone. The J gene is TRBJ2-2, the V gene TRBV2; 7 positions agree with TRBD2. Germline trimming cut 5 bases from V and 3 bases from J; bases unmatched to any gene: 6. Germline values: CDR1 SNHLY, CDR2 FYNNEI. This CDR3 is 15 amino acids long. The CDR3 protein is CASSKERGDTGELFF. As DNA, the CDR3 is TGTGCCAGCAGTAAGGAGCGGGGCGACACCGGGGAGCTGTTTTTT. Using reference TRBV2 and TRBJ2-2 for the parts outside the CDR3, the full variable domain is EPEVTQTPSHQVTQMGQEVILRCVPISNHLYFYWYRQILGQKVEFLVSFYNNEISEKSEIFDDQFSVERPDGSNFTLKIRSTKLEDSAMYFCASSKERGDTGELFFGEGSRLTVL.

This chain connects TRBV28 to TRBJ1-2; D gene uncertain. Germline-derived CDR1 and CDR2 are MDHEN and SYDVKM. CDR3 length: 10 amino acids. V lost 2 bases and J lost 8, with 3 bases in between. The CDR3 sequence: CASSLRGYTF. Written as DNA, the CDR3 is TGTGCCAGCAGTTTACGAGGCTACACCTTC.

The J gene is TRBJ2-3, the V gene TRBV7-3; unclear D gene. This CDR3 is built from 15 residues. V gave up 0 bases and J gave up 4 bases, with 11 bases separating them. Germline V gives CDR1 SGHTA, CDR2 FQGTGA. The CDR3 DNA follows: TGTGCCAGCAGCTTAACTTTAACCGAGGCAGATACGCAGTATTTT. Protein: CASSLTLTEADTQYF.

The rearrangement joins TRBV19 to TRBJ1-1; D not resolved. The CDR3 covers 13 residues. Trimming pared 6 bases from V and 3 bases from J, leaving 11 bases between. Germline V gene lookup returns CDR1 LNHDA and CDR2 SQIVND (reference sequence). The CDR3: CASSFRLDTEAFF. CDR3 nucleotide sequence: TGTGCCAGTAGCTTCCGCCTAGACACTGAAGCTTTCTTT.

The genes are TRBV7-2 and TRBJ2-1; D gene uncertain. CDR3 size: 13 residues. In germline, CDR1 is SGHTA, CDR2 FQGNSA. V lost 5 bases and J 10 bases, leaving 15 bases between the germline ends. In DNA, the CDR3 is TGTGCCAGCAGCCGAGACAAGGTCGGCGAGCAGTTCTTC. Translated: CASSRDKVGEQFF.

About this clone itself: Other DNA sequences in the same sample also yield this CDR3. The rearrangement links TRBV2 to TRBJ1-1; D unresolved. Germline V gives CDR1 SNHLY, CDR2 FYNNEI. The V end was cut by 8 bases, the J end by 0 bases, with 10 bases between. The CDR3 is made up of 13 amino acids. The CDR3, as DNA: TGTGCCAGCCGATTAGGGATGAACACTGAAGCTTTCTTT. Translation gives CASRLGMNTEAFF.

The rearrangement links TRBV29-1 to TRBJ2-3; a weak D match, TRBD1 (5 bases). The CDR3 runs 13 residues. The germline V gene has CDR1 SQVTM and CDR2 ANQGSEA. V lost 2 bases, J lost 5 bases, and 11 bases lay in between. CDR3 nucleotides: TGCAGCGTTGAACTCCGAAGGGGAGATACGCAGTATTTT. It yields the protein CSVELRRGDTQYF.

This clone occurred a few times. The J gene is TRBJ1-1, the V gene TRBV5-6; D might be TRBD1 (6 bases). V dropped 5 bases and J dropped 8 bases, with 16 bases sitting between them. The CDR3 totals 13 residues. CDR1 and CDR2 (germline): SGHDT, YYEEEE. The CDR3 nucleotides are TGTGCCAGCAGGGGCGTTGGGGGGCAGGAAGCTTTCTTT. Translated, it gives CASRGVGGQEAFF.

This clone appeared a few times. This chain joins TRBV6-4 and TRBJ2-7, with 9 bases aligning to TRBD2. The CDR3 contains 16 residues. Germline lookup yields CDR1 MRHNA and CDR2 SNTAGT. The junction had 11 bases not matched to a gene; V was cut back by 8 bases and J by 0 bases. The CDR3 DNA is TGTGCCAGCGACCCCCAACTAGCGGGCCCCTCCTACGAGCAGTACTTC. This gives the protein CASDPQLAGPSYEQYF.

This chain joins TRBV7-2 and TRBJ1-2; 8 bases agree with TRBD1. The germline gives CDR1 SGHTA, CDR2 FQGNSA. The CDR3 totals 16 residues. The ends lost 2 bases at V and 8 bases at J; junction bases unmatched: 13. The CDR3 DNA reads as TGTGCCAGCAGCTTACGGCCCGGACAGGGCAAGAGGGGCTACACCTTC. Translation: CASSLRPGQGKRGYTF.

This chain links TRBV7-9 with TRBJ1-5; D remains ambiguous. The CDR3 contains 13 residues. CDR1 is SEHNR, CDR2 FQNEAQ, per germline (reference sequence). The V end was cut by 1 base, the J end by 5 bases, with 6 bases between. The CDR3 nucleotides read TGTGCCAGCAGCTTAGACAGTTATCAGCCCCAGCATTTT. It codes for CASSLDSYQPQHF.

The rearrangement uses TRBV19 and TRBJ2-5, with 8 bases that match TRBD2. The end of the DNA is better explained by TRBJ2-7, so the J call may be wrong. Germline V gene lookup returns CDR1 LNHDA and CDR2 SQIVND (reference sequence). The CDR3 has 14 amino acids. As DNA, the CDR3 is TGTGCCAGTAGTATGTCTAGCGGGCGGTACGAGCAGTACTTC. This encodes CASSMSSGRYEQYF.

The V and J genes are TRBV5-6 and TRBJ2-7, with D unclear. The V end was cut by 1 base, the J end by 2 bases, with 10 bases between. CDR1 is SGHDT, CDR2 YYEEEE, per germline. The CDR3 runs to 14 residues. The CDR3 DNA reads TGTGCCAGCAGCTTGACGGCGACCCCCTACGAGCAGTACTTC. It specifies CASSLTATPYEQYF.

The chain carries TRBV5-6 and TRBJ2-1; maybe TRBD2 (9 bases). There are 15 residues in the CDR3. The germline V gene has CDR1 SGHDT and CDR2 YYEEEE. V dropped 4 bases and J dropped 8 bases, with 19 bases sitting between them. CDR3: CASSRYLAGQDEQFF. DNA for the CDR3: TGTGCCAGCAGCCGGTACCTAGCGGGACAGGATGAGCAGTTCTTC.

This sequence joins TRBV7-9 and TRBJ2-5; 13 bases fit TRBD2. The J call is in doubt because the DNA end fits TRBJ2-7 better. CDR1 and CDR2 (germline): SEHNR, FQNEAQ (reference sequence). The CDR3 has 15 residues. CDR3 in DNA: TGTGCCAGCAGCGATACTAGCGGGGGGGCCCACGAGCAGTACTTC. It is translated as CASSDTSGGAHEQYF.

The chain is built from TRBV6-5 and TRBJ2-1; D gene uncertain. The CDR3 extends over 13 amino acids. The V gene lost 2 bases and the J gene lost 8 bases, with 10 bases spanning the gap. Germline V lookup: CDR1 MNHEY, CDR2 SVGAGI. CDR3 bases: TGTGCCAGCAGTTACCTCCCCCTCGATGAGCAGTTCTTC. Its protein is CASSYLPLDEQFF.

V gene TRBV2 combines with J gene TRBJ1-5; 8 bases map to TRBD1. The CDR3 has 13 residues. The trim removed 11 bases at V and 1 base at J, leaving 4 bases unmatched. The germline CDR1 and CDR2 sequences are SNHLY and FYNNEI. The CDR3 here is CAAGTGSNQPQHF. CDR3 in DNA: TGTGCCGCCGGGACAGGCAGCAATCAGCCCCAGCATTTT.

The chain links TRBV6-4 to TRBJ2-7, with D possibly matching TRBD2 (5 bases). This CDR3 has 13 amino acids. Germline CDR1 MRHNA, CDR2 SNTAGT. V gave up 6 bases and J gave up 2 bases, with 11 bases separating them. The CDR3 spells CASSLPGTYEQYF. CDR3 sequence (DNA): TGTGCCAGCAGCCTCCCCGGGACCTACGAGCAGTACTTC.

The chain has TRBV29-1 and TRBJ1-1; D may be TRBD1 (5 bases). This CDR3 is 11 amino acids long. Trimming removed 7 bases at V and 6 bases at J, with 12 bases between. Germline V gene sequence: CDR1 SQVTM, CDR2 ANQGSEA. In nucleotides, the CDR3 is TGCAGCGGGTTTGAGGGGTCTGAAGCTTTCTTT. This codes for CSGFEGSEAFF.

This clone was recorded once. The chain combines TRBV23-1 with TRBJ1-1; 7 nucleotides agree with TRBD1. TRBV23-1 is given ORF status, its function remaining uncertain. Trimming removed 4 bases from V and 0 bases from J; junction bases left unmatched: 20. CDR3 length: 20 amino acids. The CDR3: CASSLRDKRGQELMNTEAFF. For the CDR3, the DNA is TGCGCCAGCAGTCTCCGAGACAAGAGGGGGCAAGAATTGATGAACACTGAAGCTTTCTTT.

This rearrangement joins TRBV2 to TRBJ2-7; D might be TRBD2 (6 bases). This CDR3 has 13 residues. Germline V CDR1 and CDR2: SNHLY, FYNNEI. V shed 2 bases and J shed 6 bases, with 11 bases lying between them. CDR3 residues: CASSERGGTEQYF. In DNA, the CDR3 is TGTGCCAGCAGTGAAAGGGGCGGGACCGAGCAGTACTTC.

The CDR3 is CASSNTGDNQPQHF. For the CDR3, the DNA is TGTGCCAGCTCAAACACAGGGGATAATCAGCCCCAGCATTTT. V is TRBV18 and J is TRBJ1-5; 7 bases are a match to TRBD1. The CDR3 is 14 residues long. Per germline, CDR1 KGHSH and CDR2 LQKENI. The V and J ends lost 5 bases and 4 bases, in that order; junction bases with no gene match: 5.

The rearrangement joins TRBV19 to TRBJ1-3; the D gene is possibly TRBD1 (5 bases). Germline CDR1 reads LNHDA; CDR2 reads SQIVND (reference sequence). The CDR3 consists of 15 residues. The germline V and J ends were trimmed by 5 bases and 2 bases, with 13 bases remaining between them. CDR3 sequence reads: CASSASSGTGNTIYF. The CDR3 region has the DNA TGTGCCAGTAGTGCCTCATCAGGGACTGGAAACACCATATATTTT.

V is TRBV30 and J is TRBJ2-1; a weak D match, TRBD1 (5 bases). The CDR3 is made up of 12 amino acids. Germline values: CDR1 GTSNPN, CDR2 SVGIG (reference sequence). V was trimmed by 1 base and J by 6 bases, leaving 7 bases between them. The CDR3 protein is CAWSGTRNEQFF. Written as DNA, the CDR3 is TGTGCCTGGAGTGGGACACGCAATGAGCAGTTCTTC.

The V call is TRBV29-1, the J call TRBJ1-1, with D possibly TRBD1 on 6 matching bases. CDR1 is SQVTM and CDR2 is ANQGSEA in the germline V gene. The CDR3 consists of 12 residues. V was cut by 6 bases and J by 1 base, with 9 bases left in between. DNA of the CDR3: TGCAGCGTCGAACAGGGGAACACTGAAGCTTTCTTT. Translating it yields CSVEQGNTEAFF.